Listed here are 8 T cell receptor beta chains from one sample, sequenced in a study of blood T cell repertoires in COVID-19. Produced via immunoSEQ multiplex PCR; TCRdb's table is partial and in-frame only. The sample consists of fewer than 200,000 clones, roughly 80% of them appearing once. Sequencing used PBMCs or T cells enriched from blood (not recorded which). All receptors come from a woman aged 45 to 65 who had recovered from COVID-19.

The chain combines TRBV27 with TRBJ2-7, with D unresolved. Germline V gene sequence: CDR1 MNHEY, CDR2 SMNVEV (reference sequence). The CDR3 contains 14 residues. Trimming pared 7 bases from V and 1 base from J, leaving 14 bases between. DNA of the CDR3: TGTGCCAGCATGCCGTCCAGGCAGTCCTACGAGCAGTACTTC. Its protein product is CASMPSRQSYEQYF.

The chain is built from TRBV4-1 and TRBJ1-1; 7 bases align to TRBD1. CDR3 size: 18 residues. The germline gives CDR1 MGHRA, CDR2 YSYEKL. V was pared by 0 bases and J by 5 bases, with 15 bases of the junction left unmatched. Here the CDR3 reads CASSQDIEQGGARTEAFF. DNA for the CDR3: TGCGCCAGCAGCCAAGATATTGAGCAGGGGGGCGCGAGAACTGAAGCTTTCTTT.

The J gene is TRBJ2-1, the V gene TRBV11-2; no clear D. The CDR3 sequence is 14 residues long. The germline CDR1 and CDR2 sequences are SGHAT and FQNNGV. The V end was cut by 0 bases, the J end by 5 bases, with 8 bases between. CDR3 nucleotide sequence: TGTGCCAGCAGCTTAGATGTCTTTGACAATGAGCAGTTCTTC. It encodes CASSLDVFDNEQFF.

This chain links TRBV5-1 with TRBJ1-1, with a tentative D call TRBD1 (5 bases). CDR1 is SGHRS, CDR2 YFSETQ, per germline. Trimming pared 4 bases from V and 2 bases from J, leaving 18 bases between. The CDR3 loop spans 16 amino acids. The CDR3 here is CASSPDPGTSNTEAFF. In nucleotides, the CDR3 is TGCGCCAGCAGCCCGGACCCCGGGACTTCCAACACTGAAGCTTTCTTT.

V and J are TRBV28 and TRBJ1-2, with unresolved D. V was pared by 7 bases and J by 8 bases, with 17 bases between. The CDR3 extends over 13 amino acids. Germline V gene sequence: CDR1 MDHEN, CDR2 SYDVKM. CDR3 residues: CASKLSGSRGYTF. The CDR3 region has the DNA TGTGCCAGCAAACTGTCGGGGTCGAGAGGCTACACCTTC.

The chain joins TRBV3-1 (or the pseudogene TRBV3-2) to TRBJ2-5, with D possibly TRBD1 on 6 matching bases. Germline CDR1 and CDR2: LGHDT and YNNKEL (reference sequence). The CDR3 extends over 16 amino acids. V was shortened by 6 bases and J by 4 bases, with 21 bases between the two germline ends. CDR3 DNA sequence: TGTGCCAGCAGACCTCGACAGGAAAGAGTTGGAGAGACCCAGTACTTC. Translating it yields CASRPRQERVGETQYF.

This clone was detected only once. V is TRBV29-1 and J is TRBJ1-5; D is ambiguous. Looked up from germline, CDR1 is SQVTM and CDR2 is ANQGSEA. This CDR3 is built from 15 residues. The ends were cut back, 1 base at V and 0 bases at J, with 10 bases in the middle. The CDR3 sequence: CSVEVGGNSNQPQHF. CDR3 DNA: TGCAGCGTTGAAGTAGGAGGGAATAGCAATCAGCCCCAGCATTTT.

The chain recombines TRBV4-1 with TRBJ2-5, with TRBD2 matching 10 bases. The germline gives CDR1 MGHRA, CDR2 YSYEKL. There are 14 residues in the CDR3. V lost 4 bases and J lost 5; bases outside the gene matches: 4. The CDR3: CASSRASGSETQYF. The DNA of the CDR3 is TGCGCCAGCAGCCGGGCTAGCGGGAGTGAGACCCAGTACTTC.